The next 13 T cell receptor beta chains were all read from a single sample in a study of OX40 agonist ivuxolimab in advanced cancers. The method was immunoSEQ multiplex PCR; TCRdb's version includes in-frame clones alone and lacks a portion of them. The sample includes around 60,000 clones, approximately 90% of them seen just once. The sample here was CD4+ or CD8+ T cells sorted from blood, taken in a trial of the OX40 agonist ivuxolimab. Receptors originate from an adult with an advanced solid tumor such as melanoma, head and neck, liver or kidney cancer.

This chain links TRBV7-8 with TRBJ2-7; a possible D gene is TRBD2 (5 bases). In germline, CDR1 is SGHVS, CDR2 FQNEAQ. Trimming stripped 4 bases from V and 3 bases from J, with 13 bases between. There are 14 residues in the CDR3. The CDR3 sequence: CASSSGIRHYEQYF. Here the CDR3 DNA reads TGTGCCAGCAGCTCCGGGATACGGCACTACGAGCAGTACTTC. Complete variable domain (other parts from reference TRBV7-8 and TRBJ2-7): GAGVSQSPRYKVAKRGQDVALRCDPISGHVSLFWYQQALGQGPEFLTYFQNEAQLDKSGLPSDRFFAERPEGSVSTLKIQRTQQEDSAVYLCASSSGIRHYEQYFGPGTRLTVT.

The V call is TRBV7-6, the J call TRBJ2-7; TRBD2 aligns across 9 bases. The CDR3 covers 14 residues. Per the germline V gene, CDR1 is SGHVS and CDR2 is FNYEAQ. V gave up 3 bases and J gave up 3 bases; unmatched junction bases: 3. CDR3 sequence (DNA): TGTGCCAGCAGCTTCGAAGCGGGAGGCTACGAGCAGTACTTC. Its protein is CASSFEAGGYEQYF.

This chain uses TRBV5-1 with TRBJ2-7; D is perhaps TRBD1 (6 bases). The CDR3 length is 13 residues. The germline V and J ends were trimmed by 3 bases and 4 bases, with 11 bases remaining between them. CDR1 and CDR2 from the germline V gene are SGHRS and YFSETQ. CDR3 in DNA: TGCGCCAGCAGCTGGTCCGGGACATACGAGCAGTACTTC. It encodes CASSWSGTYEQYF.

The chain links TRBV2 to TRBJ1-4, with 7 bases identical to TRBD1. Germline CDR1 is SNHLY and CDR2 is FYNNEI. J lost 5 bases, V lost 5 bases, and 5 bases had no gene match. This CDR3 comprises 14 residues. The CDR3 DNA reads as TGTGCCAGCAGTTGGACAGGCTTAAATGAAAAACTGTTTTTT. Its translation is CASSWTGLNEKLFF.

V and J are TRBV4-1 and TRBJ2-1, with a weak D call TRBD2 (6 bases). Germline CDR1 and CDR2: MGHRA and YSYEKL. This CDR3 is built from 14 residues. Trimming shortened V by 4 bases and J by 6 bases, and 13 bases separated the two germline ends. The CDR3: CASSLVGGRNEQFF. Written as DNA, the CDR3 is TGCGCCAGCAGCCTCGTCGGGGGTCGCAATGAGCAGTTCTTC.

The chain recombines TRBV7-8 with TRBJ2-2, with 12 positions matching TRBD2. The CDR3 runs to 18 residues. V was pared by 5 bases and J by 4 bases, with 11 bases of the junction left unmatched. CDR1 and CDR2 (germline): SGHVS, FQNEAQ. The CDR3 DNA follows: TGTGCCAGCAGCCCACCGACTAGCGGGAGAGGTCTCACCGGGGAGCTGTTTTTT. This translates into CASSPPTSGRGLTGELFF. The variable domain in full, completed from reference TRBV7-8 and TRBJ2-2, reads GAGVSQSPRYKVAKRGQDVALRCDPISGHVSLFWYQQALGQGPEFLTYFQNEAQLDKSGLPSDRFFAERPEGSVSTLKIQRTQQEDSAVYLCASSPPTSGRGLTGELFFGEGSRLTVL.

This clone has only a few counts. CDR3: CASSPTGSSNQPQHF. CDR3 DNA sequence: TGTGCCAGCAGTCCCACAGGGTCAAGCAATCAGCCCCAGCATTTT. V usage is TRBV6-5 and J usage is TRBJ1-5, with D possibly TRBD1 on 6 matching bases. Per the germline V gene, CDR1 is MNHEY and CDR2 is SVGAGI. CDR3 length equals 15 residues. V was clipped by 5 bases and J by 1 base, with 12 bases between them.

CDR3 in amino acids: CASSFGTGEAFF. CDR3 in DNA: TGTGCCAGCAGTTTTGGGACGGGTGAAGCTTTCTTT. V usage is TRBV27 and J usage is TRBJ1-1; TRBD1 might be the D (5 bases). V was clipped by 3 bases and J by 7 bases, with 9 bases between them. This CDR3 has 12 amino acids. CDR1 and CDR2 (germline): MNHEY, SMNVEV (reference sequence).

V and J are TRBV2 and TRBJ2-7; D is tentatively TRBD1 or TRBD2 (5 bases each). The germline V gene encodes CDR1 SNHLY and CDR2 FYNNEI. The CDR3 is 13 amino acids. V shed 4 bases and J shed 4 bases, with 11 bases lying between them. The CDR3 DNA is TGTGCCAGCAGTGGGGGGACGGGGTACGAGCAGTACTTC. Amino acid sequence: CASSGGTGYEQYF.

This sequence joins TRBV11-3 and TRBJ1-1; a possible D gene is TRBD1 (5 bases). From germline, CDR1 is SGHNT and CDR2 YENEEA. V was cut by 5 bases and J by 5 bases, with 12 bases left in between. The CDR3 is made up of 13 amino acids. CDR3 sequence reads: CASSPRQGTEAFF. The DNA for the CDR3 is TGTGCCAGCAGCCCCAGGCAGGGAACTGAAGCTTTCTTT. Looking up the rest from reference TRBV11-3 and TRBJ1-1 gives the full variable domain: EAGVVQSPRYKIIEKKQPVAFWCNPISGHNTLYWYLQNLGQGPELLIRYENEEAVDDSQLPKDRFSAERLKGVDSTLKIQPAELGDSAVYLCASSPRQGTEAFFGQGTRLTVV.

The chain combines TRBV6-6 with TRBJ2-3, with 7 bases lining up with TRBD2. V shed 8 bases and J 3 bases; nucleotides not matched to a gene: 14. Germline V gene sequence: CDR1 MNHNY, CDR2 SVGAGI (reference sequence). This CDR3 has 16 amino acids. CDR3 amino acids: CASHIRGGRKTDTQYF. The CDR3 DNA sequence: TGTGCCAGCCACATCCGGGGCGGGAGAAAGACAGATACGCAGTATTTT.

The CDR3 coding sequence is TGTGCCAGCAGCCCAGGGACTGTGAACACTGAAGCTTTCTTT. Encoded protein: CASSPGTVNTEAFF. V and J are TRBV5-8 and TRBJ1-1; D might be TRBD1 (5 bases). With 4 bases removed from V and 0 bases from J, the gap between germline ends came to 10 bases. CDR3 length equals 14 residues. Germline assignment: CDR1 SGHTS and CDR2 YDEGEE.

This chain links TRBV6-4 with TRBJ2-2; 11 bases agree with TRBD2. CDR3 length: 16 amino acids. V lost 0 bases to trimming and J lost 6 bases; unmatched junction nucleotides: 3. Germline V lookup: CDR1 MRHNA, CDR2 SNTAGT. CDR3: CASSDSLAGGPGELFF. The DNA for the CDR3 is TGTGCCAGCAGTGACTCGTTAGCGGGAGGGCCCGGGGAGCTGTTTTTT.